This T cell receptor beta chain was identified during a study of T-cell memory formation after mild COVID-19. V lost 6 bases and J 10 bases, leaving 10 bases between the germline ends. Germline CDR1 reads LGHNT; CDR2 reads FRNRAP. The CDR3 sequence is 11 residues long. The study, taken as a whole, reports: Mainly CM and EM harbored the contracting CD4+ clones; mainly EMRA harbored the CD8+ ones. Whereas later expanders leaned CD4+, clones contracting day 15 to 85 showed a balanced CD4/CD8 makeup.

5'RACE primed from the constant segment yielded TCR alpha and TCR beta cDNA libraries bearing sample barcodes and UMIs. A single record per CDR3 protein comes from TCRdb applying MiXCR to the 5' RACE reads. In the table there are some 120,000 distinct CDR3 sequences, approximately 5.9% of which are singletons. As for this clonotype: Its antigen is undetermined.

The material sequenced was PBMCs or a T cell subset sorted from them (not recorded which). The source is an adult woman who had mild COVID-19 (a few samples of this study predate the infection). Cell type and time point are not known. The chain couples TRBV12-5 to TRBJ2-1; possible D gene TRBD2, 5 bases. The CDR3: CASGQGGEQFF. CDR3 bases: TGTGCTAGTGGGCAAGGCGGGGAGCAGTTCTTC.